These 10 T cell receptor beta chains were sequenced from one sample in a study of T cells after yellow fever vaccination. Each CDR3 protein gets one entry after TCRdb re-called the 5' RACE reads with MiXCR. The sample has a few hundred thousand distinct CDR3 sequences, about 4% seen once. The sequencing here drew on PBMCs, taken 5 days after the yellow fever booster vaccination. These receptors were taken from a man younger than 35 who received the YFV17D yellow fever vaccine.

This rearrangement joins TRBV7-2 to TRBJ2-1; 16 bases are a match to TRBD2. The trim removed 5 bases at V and 4 bases at J, leaving 11 bases unmatched. CDR3 size: 19 residues. CDR1 is SGHTA and CDR2 is FQGNSA in the germline V gene. The CDR3 reads CASSPGTSGGALGYNEQFF. In nucleotides, the CDR3 is TGTGCCAGCAGCCCAGGGACTAGCGGGGGGGCCTTGGGGTACAATGAGCAGTTCTTC.

The table lists this clonotype with many counts. This chain uses TRBV10-2 with TRBJ1-5; D uncertain. This CDR3 has 13 amino acids. The germline CDR1 and CDR2 sequences are WSHSY and SAAADI. Trimming cost V 7 bases and J 2 bases, with 9 bases left between them. CDR3 in DNA: TGCGCCAGCAAGGAGGAGGGCAATCAGCCCCAGCATTTT. This codes for CASKEEGNQPQHF.

This clonotype was seen a few times. The chain recombines TRBV4-3 with TRBJ1-2; D gene uncertain. Trimming removed 4 bases at V and 3 bases at J, with 21 bases between. CDR1 is LGHNA and CDR2 is YSLEER in the germline V gene. The CDR3 sequence is 17 residues long. This chain's CDR3 is CASSLRLTGSTYYGYTF. CDR3 nucleotides: TGCGCCAGCAGCCTAAGATTAACCGGGTCAACGTACTATGGCTACACCTTC.

The chain carries TRBV27 and TRBJ1-2; tentatively, D is TRBD1 (5 bases). Per the germline V gene, CDR1 is MNHEY and CDR2 is SMNVEV (reference sequence). With 0 bases removed from V and 7 bases from J, the gap between germline ends came to 15 bases. This CDR3 region has 15 residues. The DNA for the CDR3 is TGTGCCAGCAGTTTATCGAGAGCGGGGCGCGGTGGCTACACCTTC. It translates to CASSLSRAGRGGYTF.

This clonotype occurred a few times. CDR3 nucleotide sequence: TGTGCCAGCAGTCAACCATACAGGGCGGGCTCCTACAATGAGCAGTTCTTC. Translation gives CASSQPYRAGSYNEQFF. The chain recombines TRBV25-1 with TRBJ2-1, with D possibly TRBD1 on 6 matching bases. With 5 bases removed from V and 0 bases from J, the gap between germline ends came to 17 bases. Germline loops: CDR1 MGHDK, CDR2 SYGVNS. This CDR3 is built from 17 residues.

The CDR3 loop is CSARHHRSRDRGVYEKLFF. The CDR3 DNA is TGCAGTGCTAGACACCACCGAAGCCGGGACAGGGGGGTTTATGAAAAACTGTTTTTT. This sequence joins TRBV20-1 and TRBJ1-4; the match to TRBD1 covers 11 bases. CDR1 DFQATT and CDR2 SNEGSKA come from the germline V gene (reference sequence). The V and J ends lost 2 bases and 6 bases, in that order; junction bases with no gene match: 17. The CDR3 sequence is 19 residues long.

This clonotype was recorded many times. The chain uses TRBV5-6 and TRBJ1-6; 7 nucleotides agree with TRBD1. The CDR3 is 15 amino acids. Trimming cost V 3 bases and J 10 bases; bases outside gene matches: 10. Germline assignment: CDR1 SGHDT and CDR2 YYEEEE. CDR3 residues: CASSSAPGQTSPLHF. CDR3 in DNA: TGTGCCAGCAGCTCAGCCCCGGGACAGACCTCACCCCTCCACTTT.

In this sample, this clonotype turned up a few times. The chain joins TRBV7-2 to TRBJ1-2; D is possibly TRBD1 (5 bases). The CDR3 sequence is 14 residues long. The V gene's germline CDR1 is SGHTA and CDR2 FQGNSA. V lost 0 bases and J lost 8, with 13 bases in between. The CDR3 coding sequence is TGTGCCAGCAGCTTAGCTCGCAGGGAAGAGGGCTACACCTTC. Protein sequence: CASSLARREEGYTF.

At least ten counts were recorded for this clonotype. This chain links TRBV5-1 with TRBJ2-3; D is uncertain. This CDR3 spans 14 amino acids. V lost 2 bases and J lost 4, with 11 bases in between. Per germline, CDR1 SGHRS and CDR2 YFSETQ. The CDR3 loop reads CASSFLLESDTQYF. The CDR3 nucleotides are TGCGCCAGCAGCTTCCTCCTAGAATCAGATACGCAGTATTTT.

This clonotype came up many times. CDR3 residues: CASSYSRTGVKGYTF. The CDR3 nucleotides are TGTGCCAGCAGTTACTCCCGGACAGGGGTTAAAGGCTACACCTTC. This rearrangement joins TRBV6-5 to TRBJ1-2, with 9 nucleotides matching TRBD1. CDR1 is MNHEY and CDR2 is SVGAGI in the germline V gene. V shed 0 bases, J shed 8 bases, and the junction held 7 bases outside the gene matches. The CDR3 is 15 amino acids.